What follows are 10 T cell receptor beta chains derived from one specimen sequenced in a study of shared clonotypes between healthy human individuals. Only in-frame clones appear in the TCRdb table, and some are missing; sequencing was by immunoSEQ multiplex PCR. The profile shows about 2,500,000 clones, more than 90% of them singletons. The sample was naive CD4+ T cells sorted from blood. Subset denoted: CD45RA+ positively selected. The receptors were gathered from a man aged 18 to 29 in good health.

The V gene is TRBV7-9, the J gene TRBJ2-3; 7 nucleotides align to TRBD1. CDR3 length equals 14 residues. Germline V lookup: CDR1 SEHNR, CDR2 FQNEAQ (reference sequence). With V trimmed by 5 bases and J by 4 bases, 6 bases remained unmatched. The CDR3 reads CASSQRGTADTQYF. In nucleotides, the CDR3 is TGTGCCAGCAGCCAAAGGGGGACAGCAGATACGCAGTATTTT.

V is TRBV6-1 and J is TRBJ1-6; no firm D call. The CDR3 totals 14 residues. Germline V gene lookup returns CDR1 MNHNS and CDR2 SASEGT. Trimming left V 6 bases short and J 7 bases short, with 13 bases between. The CDR3 reads CASRKTDTNSPLHF. The CDR3 region has the DNA TGTGCCAGCAGAAAAACAGACACCAATTCACCCCTCCACTTT.

V usage is TRBV18 and J usage is TRBJ2-1, with TRBD1 identical over 10 bases. Germline V gene lookup returns CDR1 KGHSH and CDR2 LQKENI. V was clipped by 3 bases and J by 9 bases; unmatched bases: 8. The CDR3 totals 15 residues. CDR3 residues: CASSPGTGEGGEQFF. Here the CDR3 DNA reads TGTGCCAGCTCACCCGGGACAGGGGAGGGGGGTGAGCAGTTCTTC.

The V call is TRBV5-1, the J call TRBJ1-3, with TRBD1 as a possible D gene (5 bases). The CDR3 totals 14 residues. V was clipped by 7 bases and J by 0 bases, with 11 bases between them. CDR1 and CDR2 (germline): SGHRS, YFSETQ. This CDR3 reads CASREGNSGNTIYF. The CDR3 nucleotides read TGCGCCAGCCGTGAGGGGAACTCTGGAAACACCATATATTTT.

The J gene is TRBJ1-3, the V gene TRBV28; the match to TRBD1 covers 7 bases. This CDR3 region has 14 residues. Germline CDR1 is MDHEN and CDR2 is SYDVKM. With V trimmed by 6 bases and J by 4 bases, 6 bases remained unmatched. CDR3 region: CASSSTGTGNTIYF. DNA for the CDR3: TGTGCCAGCAGCTCGACAGGGACGGGAAACACCATATATTTT.

Here the CDR3 DNA reads TGCGCCAGCAGGAACGAACCGCAGGACATTCAGTACTTC. It encodes CASRNEPQDIQYF. The chain has TRBV5-1 and TRBJ2-4, with unresolved D. V was shortened by 5 bases and J by 8 bases, with 14 bases between the two germline ends. Germline loops: CDR1 SGHRS, CDR2 YFSETQ. This CDR3 contains 13 residues. Based on the CDR3 plus reference TRBV5-1 and TRBJ2-4, the full variable domain is KAGVTQTPRYLIKTRGQQVTLSCSPISGHRSVSWYQQTPGQGLQFLFEYFSETQRNKGNFPGRFSGRQFSNSRSEMNVSTLELGDSALYLCASRNEPQDIQYFGAGTRLSVL.

The chain is built from TRBV18 and TRBJ2-7; no reliable D call. In germline, CDR1 is KGHSH, CDR2 LQKENI. The CDR3 extends over 14 amino acids. V lost 3 bases, J lost 7 bases, and 16 bases lay in between. CDR3 loop: CASSPSQRAGEQYF. DNA of the CDR3: TGTGCCAGCTCACCCTCACAGAGAGCCGGGGAGCAGTACTTC.

This chain uses TRBV2 with TRBJ1-4; TRBD1 is a possible D gene (6 bases). Trimming pared 8 bases from V and 0 bases from J, leaving 13 bases between. The germline CDR1 and CDR2 sequences are SNHLY and FYNNEI. This CDR3 comprises 15 residues. CDR3 sequence: CASLPKGATNEKLFF. The DNA of the CDR3 is TGTGCCAGCCTTCCCAAGGGGGCAACTAATGAAAAACTGTTTTTT.

This chain uses TRBV18 with TRBJ2-2, with a tentative D call TRBD1 (5 bases). Between the trimmed V and J ends, which lost 8 bases and 3 bases, there was a span of 7 bases. Germline V CDR1 and CDR2: KGHSH, LQKENI. The CDR3 spans 12 residues. CDR3 loop: CASLGDTGELFF. In DNA, the CDR3 is TGTGCCAGCCTAGGGGACACCGGGGAGCTGTTTTTT. The full variable domain, rest sourced from reference TRBV18 and TRBJ2-2, is NAGVMQNPRHLVRRRGQEARLRCSPMKGHSHVYWYRQLPEEGLKFMVYLQKENIIDESGMPKERFSAEFPKEGPSILRIQQVVRGDSAAYFCASLGDTGELFFGEGSRLTVL.

The chain links TRBV6-5 to TRBJ1-6; D remains ambiguous. The CDR3 length is 15 residues. Trimming removed 5 bases at V and 3 bases at J, with 11 bases between. Germline lookup yields CDR1 MNHEY and CDR2 SVGAGI. CDR3: CASSVQVGYNSPLHF. The DNA for the CDR3 is TGTGCCAGCAGTGTCCAGGTTGGCTATAATTCACCCCTCCACTTT.